These 16 T cell receptor beta chains came from one sample sequenced in a study of T cells in Graves' hyperthyroidism and ophthalmopathy. The CDR3 regions of TCR beta were amplified from RNA transcripts. A set of HTBI primers served as the primers for a first-round RT-PCR of the TCR CDR3. TCRdb re-called the multiplex PCR reads with MiXCR, one entry per CDR3 protein. The sample holds hundreds of thousands of distinct CDR3 sequences, 12% to 15% seen once. The sequencing input was blood. The source of these receptors is a woman between 18 and 30 years old with Graves' hyperthyroidism.

The sample holds many counts of this clonotype. This chain links TRBV28 with TRBJ1-5, with D unresolved. Germline CDR1 is MDHEN and CDR2 is SYDVKM. CDR3 length equals 12 residues. The V and J ends lost 5 bases and 4 bases respectively, with 6 bases between them. This chain's CDR3 is CASSPINQPQHF. DNA for the CDR3: TGTGCCAGCAGTCCGATTAATCAGCCCCAGCATTTT.

In its sample, this clonotype was seen a few times. This chain connects TRBV6-1 to TRBJ1-2; 8 bases match TRBD1. The CDR3 contains 14 residues. The V gene end was trimmed by 8 bases and the J gene end by 4 bases; junction bases not matched to a gene: 9. Looked up from germline, CDR1 is MNHNS and CDR2 is SASEGT. CDR3 DNA sequence: TGTGCCAGCCATCGGACAGGGAAGGGCTATGGCTACACCTTC. This gives the protein CASHRTGKGYGYTF.

This clonotype was found many times. The chain couples TRBV20-1 to TRBJ2-7; weak D call: TRBD2 (5 bases). In germline, CDR1 is DFQATT, CDR2 SNEGSKA (reference sequence). This CDR3 comprises 15 residues. V lost 2 bases to trimming and J lost 1 base, with 15 bases between them. The CDR3 DNA reads as TGCAGTGCTAGAAACGGCGGGTCGCCATCCTACGAGCAGTACTTC. It codes for CSARNGGSPSYEQYF.

Ten or more counts support this clonotype. The chain is built from TRBV18 and TRBJ1-1; D gene ambiguous. CDR3 length: 14 residues. Trimming removed 3 bases at V and 4 bases at J, with 12 bases between. Germline-derived CDR1 and CDR2 are KGHSH and LQKENI. CDR3 region: CASSPPRGGTEAFF. CDR3 coding DNA: TGTGCCAGCTCACCCCCGCGGGGAGGCACTGAAGCTTTCTTT.

The sample holds many counts of this clonotype. The chain is built from TRBV2 and TRBJ2-3, with D perhaps TRBD2 (6 bases). CDR3 length: 15 residues. The germline gives CDR1 SNHLY, CDR2 FYNNEI. DNA of the CDR3: TGTGCTAAGCTGAAGTCTGCGGGGAACACAGATACGCAGTATTTT. Its translation: CAKLKSAGNTDTQYF.

Many counts were recorded for this clonotype. The chain employs TRBV12-3 or TRBV12-4 and TRBJ2-3; D not certain. Trimming removed 4 bases at V and 6 bases at J, with 11 bases between. CDR3 length: 13 amino acids. The CDR3 DNA reads TGTGCCAGCAGTTCGGGCAACCAGGATACGCAGTATTTT. It yields the protein CASSSGNQDTQYF.

V gene TRBV6-2 or TRBV6-3 combines with J gene TRBJ2-7, with D uncertain. Trimming took 6 bases from V and 3 from J, leaving 6 bases between them. The CDR3 runs 11 residues. Looked up from germline, CDR1 is MNHEY and CDR2 is SVGEGT. The CDR3 sequence: CASSHNYEQYF. The CDR3 DNA reads TGTGCCAGCAGCCACAACTACGAGCAGTACTTC.

V is TRBV7-2 and J is TRBJ2-1; D is possibly TRBD2 (6 bases). This CDR3 spans 13 amino acids. Germline CDR1 is SGHTA and CDR2 is FQGNSA. V was clipped by 7 bases and J by 6 bases, with 13 bases between them. This chain's CDR3 is CASMGGGCNEQFF. The CDR3 nucleotides read TGTGCCAGCATGGGGGGAGGATGCAATGAGCAGTTCTTC.

This clonotype has a count of ten or more. The V gene is TRBV30, the J gene TRBJ1-2, with 7 bases aligning to TRBD1. The germline V gene encodes CDR1 GTSNPN and CDR2 SVGIG (reference sequence). Trimming at V came to 3 bases and at J to 4 bases, leaving 2 bases not matched to a gene. CDR3 size: 12 residues. CDR3: CAWRGTVYGYTF. CDR3 DNA sequence: TGTGCCTGGAGGGGGACAGTCTATGGCTACACCTTC.

This clonotype showed up many times. The DNA for the CDR3 is TGTGCCACGAGCGGAGGGCTAGCGGGCTACAATGAGCAGTTCTTC. Its protein product is CATSGGLAGYNEQFF. The chain has TRBV15 and TRBJ2-1; 8 bases are shared with TRBD2. Germline trimming cut 9 bases from V and 3 bases from J; bases unmatched to any gene: 10. This CDR3 comprises 15 residues. Germline values: CDR1 LNHNV, CDR2 YYDKDF (reference sequence).

The CDR3 region is CASSRIEDTQYF. The CDR3 DNA reads TGTGCCAGCAGCCGTATTGAGGATACGCAGTATTTT. The J gene is TRBJ2-3, the V gene TRBV7-8, with unresolved D. Looked up from germline, CDR1 is SGHVS and CDR2 is FQNEAQ. Trimming stripped 5 bases from V and 6 bases from J, with 9 bases between. This CDR3 has 12 residues.

There are many counts of this clonotype. V and J are TRBV12-3 or TRBV12-4 and TRBJ2-7; tentatively, D is TRBD2 (6 bases). The CDR3 consists of 14 residues. The ends were cut back, 3 bases at V and 2 bases at J, with 11 bases in the middle. CDR3 sequence reads: CASSLGTETYEQYF. The CDR3 DNA follows: TGTGCCAGCAGTTTGGGGACTGAAACCTACGAGCAGTACTTC.

This clonotype showed up just a few times. The chain couples TRBV4-3 to TRBJ2-5; D possibly uses TRBD1 or TRBD2 (5 bases each). V gave up 0 bases and J gave up 1 base, with 12 bases separating them. From germline, CDR1 is LGHNA and CDR2 YSLEER. CDR3 length: 16 amino acids. The CDR3 is CASSQDMGDLQETQYF. The DNA for the CDR3 is TGCGCCAGCAGCCAAGATATGGGGGATCTCCAAGAGACCCAGTACTTC.

This clonotype was detected a few times. The J gene is TRBJ1-5, the V gene TRBV19, with D tentatively TRBD1 (6 bases). The CDR3 runs 16 residues. Per germline, CDR1 LNHDA and CDR2 SQIVND (reference sequence). Trimming took off 10 bases at V and 2 bases at J, with 21 bases between the two ends. The CDR3 here is CATGRPTGLGNQPQHF. The CDR3 nucleotides read TGTGCCACCGGGCGGCCCACAGGGCTGGGCAATCAGCCCCAGCATTTT.

This clonotype was recorded many times. The chain is built from TRBV3-1 and TRBJ2-1; 7 bases are a match to TRBD2. This CDR3 has 17 residues. Germline assignment: CDR1 LGHDT and CDR2 YNNKEL (reference sequence). Trimming cost V 0 bases and J 0 bases; bases outside gene matches: 5. CDR3 region: CASSQEGLADSYNEQFF. CDR3 in DNA: TGTGCCAGCAGCCAAGAAGGGCTAGCGGACTCCTACAATGAGCAGTTCTTC.

There are a few counts of this clonotype. The chain has TRBV28 and TRBJ1-4; D unresolved. CDR1 is MDHEN, CDR2 SYDVKM, per germline. V shed 3 bases and J shed 0 bases, with 11 bases lying between them. The CDR3 spans 16 residues. DNA for the CDR3: TGTGCCAGCAGTTTGGCCGGGGTTGCAACTAATGAAAAACTGTTTTTT. Translating it yields CASSLAGVATNEKLFF.